This T cell receptor (beta chain) was recorded in a study of T-cell reconstitution after alpha-beta-depleted transplantation in children. Unique molecular identifiers tagged the TCRbeta library. TCRdb itself ran the PCR reads through MiXCR, one entry per CDR3 protein. Found here are about 1,000,000 distinct CDR3 sequences, about 29% of them singletons; the top ten hold roughly 30%. This clonotype was counted between two and nine times. Antigen unknown. Germline assignment: CDR1 SGHAT and CDR2 FQNNGV. The CDR3 contains 13 residues. V was cut by 4 bases and J by 6 bases, with 10 bases left in between. Whole-study findings and limits: Several hundred expanded graft clones reportedly supplied alpha-beta T cells about two months after transplant. From newly produced T cells came most of the T-cell counts and diversity one year after transplant.

The V call is TRBV11-2, the J call TRBJ2-1, with D uncertain. This clonotype was sampled from a boy under three years old who had a stem cell transplant for SCID, so the T cells may come from the graft donor. Sequenced material: PBMCs, mostly from graft donor cells, taken 360 days after TCRalphabeta/CD19-depleted stem cell transplant. CDR3 amino acids: CASSSLARNEQFF. The CDR3 DNA reads as TGTGCCAGCAGCTCATTGGCACGCAATGAGCAGTTCTTC. Combining the CDR3 with reference TRBV11-2 and TRBJ2-1 gives the whole variable domain EAGVAQSPRYKIIEKRQSVAFWCNPISGHATLYWYQQILGQGPKLLIQFQNNGVVDDSQLPKDRFSAERLKGVDSTLKIQPAKLEDSAVYLCASSSLARNEQFFGPGTRLTVL.